The 31 T cell receptor beta chains presented below share a single source sample, sequenced in a study of blood T cell repertoires in COVID-19. The protocol was immunoSEQ multiplex PCR, while the TCRdb copy is restricted to in-frame clones and leaves out a portion. The sample carries 30,000 to 40,000 clones, 91% recorded once. The sequenced material came from peripheral blood. The receptors were gathered from a man aged 50-60 years with active COVID-19.

This sequence joins TRBV2 and TRBJ1-2; D gene uncertain. Per the germline V gene, CDR1 is SNHLY and CDR2 is FYNNEI. Trimming shortened V by 3 bases and J by 3 bases, and 11 bases separated the two germline ends. This CDR3 comprises 14 residues. The CDR3 spells CASSETAGDYGYTF. CDR3 nucleotides: TGTGCCAGCAGTGAGACCGCCGGGGACTATGGCTACACCTTC.

The chain uses TRBV3-1 (or the pseudogene TRBV3-2) and TRBJ2-7; 9 bases align to TRBD2. The ends lost 1 base at V and 2 bases at J; junction bases unmatched: 9. The length of the CDR3 is 17 residues. The germline V gene has CDR1 LGHDT and CDR2 YNNKEL (reference sequence). The CDR3 loop is CASSQGSKIAGAYEQYF. For the CDR3, the DNA is TGTGCCAGCAGCCAAGGGAGTAAAATAGCGGGAGCCTACGAGCAGTACTTC.

The chain is built from TRBV6-6 and TRBJ2-7, with D possibly matching TRBD2 (7 bases). CDR3 length: 14 amino acids. The V and J ends lost 5 bases and 3 bases respectively, with 14 bases between them. Germline V gene data show CDR1 as MNHNY and CDR2 as SVGAGI (reference sequence). The CDR3 region has the DNA TGTGCCAGCAGTACAGCGGGACAACTCTACGAGCAGTACTTC. Protein sequence: CASSTAGQLYEQYF.

A single count supports this clone. The chain has TRBV9 and TRBJ2-3; 9 bases agree with TRBD2. V dropped 0 bases and J dropped 0; count of bases not matched to a gene: 8. The CDR3 loop spans 18 amino acids. Germline V lookup: CDR1 SGDLS, CDR2 YYNGEE. DNA of the CDR3: TGTGCCAGCAGCGTAGGACTAGCGGTCCAGTTAAGCACAGATACGCAGTATTTT. Translating gives CASSVGLAVQLSTDTQYF.

This clone was counted once. The gene calls are TRBV7-9 and TRBJ1-5, with a possible D match to TRBD1 (6 bases). Trimming left V 4 bases short and J 2 bases short, with 9 bases between. The germline V gene has CDR1 SEHNR and CDR2 FQNEAQ (reference sequence). The CDR3 is made up of 14 amino acids. The CDR3 DNA sequence: TGTGCCAGCAGCTCACAGGGTCGCAATCAGCCCCAGCATTTT. Encoded protein: CASSSQGRNQPQHF.

This rearrangement joins TRBV2 to TRBJ1-5; TRBD1 agrees at 10 bases. Per germline, CDR1 SNHLY and CDR2 FYNNEI. J lost 2 bases, V lost 5 bases, and 6 bases had no gene match. The CDR3 loop spans 16 amino acids. Here the CDR3 DNA reads TGTGCCAGCAGTTGGGACAGGGGATTAGGCAATCAGCCCCAGCATTTT. It specifies CASSWDRGLGNQPQHF.

The chain recombines TRBV6-2 or TRBV6-3 with TRBJ1-1; D remains ambiguous. The V end lost 4 bases, the J end lost 4 bases, and 13 bases lay between the germline ends. Germline lookup yields CDR1 MNHEY and CDR2 SVGEGT. The CDR3 extends over 14 amino acids. CDR3 nucleotide sequence: TGTGCCAGCAGTTGGCGAGGAGGCGGCACTGAAGCTTTCTTT. Protein product: CASSWRGGGTEAFF.

J is TRBJ2-1 and V is TRBV18; tentative D call: TRBD1 (6 bases). The germline gives CDR1 KGHSH, CDR2 LQKENI. V lost 6 bases, J lost 9 bases, and 21 bases lay in between. The CDR3 contains 15 residues. The CDR3 here is CASSDDRMGRGEQFF. The CDR3 bases are TGTGCCAGCTCGGACGACAGGATGGGTCGGGGTGAGCAGTTCTTC.

The rearrangement uses TRBV4-1 and TRBJ1-2; a possible D gene is TRBD1 (5 bases). Germline V gene data show CDR1 as MGHRA and CDR2 as YSYEKL. This CDR3 region has 18 residues. V dropped 0 bases and J dropped 4 bases, with 21 bases sitting between them. CDR3 sequence: CASSQDTSALSRAYGYTF. The DNA of the CDR3 is TGCGCCAGCAGCCAAGATACCTCCGCCCTTAGCAGGGCCTATGGCTACACCTTC.

A single count supports this clone. V is TRBV19 and J is TRBJ2-1; maybe TRBD2 (5 bases). The ends were cut back, 3 bases at V and 2 bases at J, with 11 bases in the middle. CDR1 is LNHDA, CDR2 SQIVND, per germline (reference sequence). The CDR3 consists of 15 residues. This CDR3 reads CASSITETTYNEQFF. Written as DNA, the CDR3 is TGTGCCAGTAGTATCACCGAGACTACCTACAATGAGCAGTTCTTC. Full variable domain (missing parts from reference TRBV19 and TRBJ2-1): DGGITQSPKYLFRKEGQNVTLSCEQNLNHDAMYWYRQDPGQGLRLIYYSQIVNDFQKGDIAEGYSVSREKKESFPLTVTSAQKNPTAFYLCASSITETTYNEQFFGPGTRLTVL.

The V and J genes are TRBV6-1 and TRBJ2-3; 14 positions agree with TRBD2. The CDR3 covers 17 residues. Germline assignment: CDR1 MNHNS and CDR2 SASEGT. Unmatched junction bases numbered 10, after V lost 2 bases and J lost 9 bases. The CDR3 coding sequence is TGTGCCAGCAGTGAAAGAGGTAGACTAGCGGGGGGGAGGACGCAGTATTTT. Protein product: CASSERGRLAGGRTQYF.

The gene calls are TRBV2 and TRBJ2-1; D remains ambiguous. With 2 bases removed from V and 10 bases from J, the gap between germline ends came to 15 bases. The CDR3 is made up of 14 amino acids. CDR1 and CDR2 (germline): SNHLY, FYNNEI. This CDR3 is CASSEWAELEEQFF. CDR3 DNA sequence: TGTGCCAGCAGTGAATGGGCCGAACTTGAGGAGCAGTTCTTC.

This rearrangement joins TRBV3-1 (or the pseudogene TRBV3-2) to TRBJ1-4; TRBD1 agrees at 9 bases. Germline V CDR1 and CDR2: LGHDT, YNNKEL (reference sequence). The CDR3 totals 15 residues. Germline trimming cut 2 bases from V and 6 bases from J; bases unmatched to any gene: 4. Here the CDR3 reads CASSQLGQGDEKLFF. As DNA, the CDR3 is TGTGCCAGCAGCCAACTGGGACAGGGTGATGAAAAACTGTTTTTT.

The genes are TRBV11-2 and TRBJ2-1; 11 bases match TRBD2. The CDR3 is made up of 16 amino acids. V lost 3 bases, J lost 7 bases, and 8 bases stayed unmatched. Germline V CDR1 and CDR2: SGHAT, FQNNGV. The CDR3 DNA is TGTGCCAGCAGCTTGACTAGCGGGACCCCGTCGAATGAGCAGTTCTTC. This codes for CASSLTSGTPSNEQFF.

The rearrangement uses TRBV6-5 and TRBJ1-2; 7 bases are shared with TRBD1. V was clipped by 10 bases and J by 2 bases; unmatched bases: 4. CDR1 is MNHEY, CDR2 SVGAGI, per germline. The CDR3 sequence is 12 residues long. Here the CDR3 reads CATSDRNYGYTF. The DNA of the CDR3 is TGTGCCACCTCGGACAGGAACTATGGCTACACCTTC.

This clone was recorded a few times. The chain recombines TRBV5-5 with TRBJ1-2; TRBD1 matches at 10 bases. V dropped 0 bases and J dropped 5; count of bases not matched to a gene: 4. Germline V gives CDR1 SGHKS, CDR2 YYEKEE (reference sequence). The CDR3 runs to 15 residues. Here the CDR3 reads CASSLATGGMYGYTF. The CDR3 DNA reads TGTGCCAGCAGCTTGGCGACAGGGGGCATGTATGGCTACACCTTC.

The V gene is TRBV9, the J gene TRBJ2-7; D is perhaps TRBD1 (5 bases). Germline loops: CDR1 SGDLS, CDR2 YYNGEE. The CDR3 runs 14 residues. Trimming stripped 0 bases from V and 3 bases from J, with 10 bases between. The CDR3, as DNA: TGTGCCAGCAGCGTAGTAGCTGACAGCTACGAGCAGTACTTC. Translated, it gives CASSVVADSYEQYF.

V is TRBV2 and J is TRBJ1-2; D remains unclear. The germline gives CDR1 SNHLY, CDR2 FYNNEI. The CDR3 has 15 amino acids. The V end lost 0 bases, the J end lost 0 bases, and 8 bases lay between the germline ends. The CDR3 spells CASSEAGEANYGYTF. The CDR3, as DNA: TGTGCCAGCAGTGAAGCGGGAGAAGCTAACTATGGCTACACCTTC. Supplemented by reference TRBV2 and TRBJ1-2, the full variable domain reads EPEVTQTPSHQVTQMGQEVILRCVPISNHLYFYWYRQILGQKVEFLVSFYNNEISEKSEIFDDQFSVERPDGSNFTLKIRSTKLEDSAMYFCASSEAGEANYGYTFGSGTRLTVV.

The rearrangement links TRBV7-3 to TRBJ2-2, with a tentative D call TRBD1 (5 bases). Between the trimmed V and J ends, which lost 2 bases and 0 bases, there was a span of 10 bases. CDR1 is SGHTA, CDR2 FQGTGA, per germline. CDR3 length: 16 residues. In DNA, the CDR3 is TGTGCCAGCAGCTTACAGGGTCCAGCGAACACCGGGGAGCTGTTTTTT. Residues: CASSLQGPANTGELFF.

The chain uses TRBV27 and TRBJ2-5; TRBD1 matches 7 bases. Trimming at V came to 8 bases and at J to 0 bases, leaving 3 bases not matched to a gene. Germline assignment: CDR1 MNHEY and CDR2 SMNVEV (reference sequence). The CDR3 is 13 amino acids. This CDR3 is CASRTGNQETQYF. In DNA form, the CDR3 reads TGTGCCAGCCGGACAGGCAACCAAGAGACCCAGTACTTC.

The V gene is TRBV3-1 (or the pseudogene TRBV3-2), the J gene TRBJ1-1, with TRBD1 as a possible D gene (6 bases). Trimming took off 3 bases at V and 6 bases at J, with 8 bases between the two ends. Germline V gives CDR1 LGHDT, CDR2 YNNKEL (reference sequence). The CDR3 runs to 12 residues. CDR3 sequence reads: CASSHRGSEAFF. For the CDR3, the DNA is TGTGCCAGCAGCCACAGGGGCTCTGAAGCTTTCTTT.

The chain employs TRBV7-3 and TRBJ1-1; 8 bases line up with TRBD1. Germline V lookup: CDR1 SGHTA, CDR2 FQGTGA. This CDR3 spans 13 amino acids. Losses at the gene ends were 4 bases for V and 4 bases for J; bases not matched to a gene: 2. DNA for the CDR3: TGTGCCAGCAGCTCGGACAGGGTCACTGAAGCTTTCTTT. Translating it yields CASSSDRVTEAFF.

The V and J genes are TRBV18 and TRBJ2-3; the D gene is possibly TRBD2 (6 bases). The V gene's germline CDR1 is KGHSH and CDR2 LQKENI. The CDR3 is 15 residues long. Trimming took off 2 bases at V and 7 bases at J, with 16 bases between the two ends. CDR3 region: CASSPFTGREYTQYF. CDR3 nucleotide sequence: TGTGCCAGCTCACCATTTACCGGGAGAGAATATACGCAGTATTTT.

This rearrangement joins TRBV6-6 to TRBJ2-4; D may be TRBD2 (6 bases). Germline loops: CDR1 MNHNY, CDR2 SVGAGI (reference sequence). This CDR3 is built from 22 residues. The ends were cut back, 6 bases at V and 0 bases at J, with 33 bases in the middle. The CDR3 bases are TGTGCCAGCAGCTCCCTTTATCAAACAAGACTGGAGGGGTCACTAGCCAAAAACATTCAGTACTTC. Residues: CASSSLYQTRLEGSLAKNIQYF.

V and J are TRBV29-1 and TRBJ1-2; 10 nucleotides align to TRBD1. This CDR3 is 14 amino acids long. Germline CDR1 and CDR2: SQVTM and ANQGSEA. The V segment lost 7 bases and the J segment 3 bases; nucleotides outside the gene matches: 8. CDR3 bases: TGCAGCGCCCAGACAGGGGGCAGTTACTATGGCTACACCTTC. Protein sequence: CSAQTGGSYYGYTF.

The rearrangement uses TRBV4-2 and TRBJ1-5; TRBD1 aligns across 11 bases. The length of the CDR3 is 16 residues. V lost 1 base to trimming and J lost 7 bases; unmatched junction nucleotides: 6. Germline lookup yields CDR1 LGHNA and CDR2 YNFKEQ. Written as DNA, the CDR3 is TGTGCCAGCAGCCAAGGGGGGGACAGGGGGTCCCAGCCCCAGCATTTT. Protein: CASSQGGDRGSQPQHF.

This clone was seen a single time. This rearrangement joins TRBV19 to TRBJ2-3; 8 bases fit TRBD2. J gave up 4 bases and V 9 bases, and 15 bases lay outside the gene matches. The CDR3 length is 16 residues. CDR1 and CDR2 (germline): LNHDA, SQIVND (reference sequence). The CDR3 DNA is TGTGCCAGCAAATCTCCGGGGGGGATACGGGCAGATACGCAGTATTTT. Its protein is CASKSPGGIRADTQYF.

This clone was seen a few times. V usage is TRBV9 and J usage is TRBJ1-6, with 9 bases matching TRBD1. The CDR3 has 15 residues. V lost 3 bases, J lost 9 bases, and 7 bases stayed unmatched. From germline, CDR1 is SGDLS and CDR2 YYNGEE. CDR3 nucleotide sequence: TGTGCCAGCAGCGCGACAGGGGGGAGGGGTTCACCCCTCCACTTT. This encodes CASSATGGRGSPLHF.

The chain combines TRBV21-1 with TRBJ1-1. TRBV21-1 is listed as a pseudogene. The CDR3 runs to 13 residues. The CDR3 DNA reads as TGTGCCAGCAGCATGGAGAGGGACACTGAAGCTTTCTTT. Its translation: CASSMERDTEAFF.

The chain is built from TRBV7-9 and TRBJ1-5; D call uncertain. Germline assignment: CDR1 SEHNR and CDR2 FQNEAQ (reference sequence). CDR3 length: 14 amino acids. The ends were cut back, 4 bases at V and 7 bases at J, with 14 bases in the middle. The CDR3 reads CASSSYDGNQPQHF. The CDR3 nucleotides read TGTGCCAGCAGCTCATACGACGGGAACCAGCCCCAGCATTTT.

The genes are TRBV7-2 and TRBJ2-2; TRBD2 matches at 11 bases. This CDR3 region has 15 residues. Germline loops: CDR1 SGHTA, CDR2 FQGNSA. Trimming at V came to 5 bases and at J to 5 bases, leaving 4 bases not matched to a gene. CDR3 nucleotide sequence: TGTGCCAGCAGCCTGGGACTAGCGGAGACCGGGGAGCTGTTTTTT. Translation: CASSLGLAETGELFF.